The rows below give T cell receptor beta chains drawn from one sample of a study of blood T cell repertoires in COVID-19. Assay used: immunoSEQ multiplex PCR; TCRdb lists only in-frame clones, some missing. The table has 350,000 to 450,000 clones, roughly 90% seen once. Sequencing input: peripheral blood. These receptors were obtained from a man aged 35-49 years with acute or convalescent COVID-19. Each CDR3 is given with its conserved first and last residue. D genes are given only for firm matches. Clone size is not always given. Where it is, it says once, few, many or a class for expanded clones.

clone_size,cdr3_length,d_call,j_call,v_call,cdr3_aa,cdr3_nt
-,15,-,TRBJ1-6,TRBV20-1,CSASDTDRNNSPLHF,TGCAGTGCTAGTGATACTGACAGAAATAATTCACCCCTCCACTTT
once,16,-,TRBJ1-5,TRBV27,CASLPLWEGGNQPQHF,TGTGCCAGCCTACCCCTGTGGGAGGGCGGCAATCAGCCCCAGCATTTT
once,12,TRBD1,TRBJ2-5,TRBV29-1,CSVRQGKETQYF,TGCAGCGTCCGACAGGGTAAAGAGACCCAGTACTTC
few,14,-,TRBJ2-1,TRBV4-2,CASSDLIRGNEQFF,TGTGCCAGCAGCGACCTTATAAGGGGAAATGAGCAGTTCTTC
-,15,TRBD1,TRBJ2-7,TRBV6-5,CASSYGQGVTYEQYF,TGTGCCAGCAGTTACGGACAGGGTGTGACCTACGAGCAGTACTTC
-,15,TRBD1,TRBJ1-5,TRBV5-4,CASSVGTGVGQPQHF,TGTGCCAGCAGCGTCGGGACAGGGGTTGGTCAGCCCCAGCATTTT
-,16,-,TRBJ1-3,TRBV9,CASSPTSGESGNTIYF,TGTGCCAGCAGCCCAACTTCAGGGGAGTCGGGAAACACCATATATTTT
-,14,-,TRBJ1-4,TRBV2,CASTRGFSNEKLFF,TGTGCCAGCACAAGGGGGTTTAGTAATGAAAAACTGTTTTTT
-,16,-,TRBJ1-5,TRBV5-6,CASSFGQFTSNQPQHF,TGTGCCAGCAGCTTCGGACAGTTTACTAGCAATCAGCCCCAGCATTTT
-,16,TRBD1,TRBJ2-7,TRBV30,CAWSVRGTGSSYEQYF,TGTGCCTGGAGTGTACGCGGGACAGGCAGCTCCTACGAGCAGTACTTC
-,14,TRBD1,TRBJ1-1,TRBV6-6,CASSPQGRNTEAFF,TGTGCCAGCAGCCCACAGGGGCGGAACACTGAAGCTTTCTTT
-,15,-,TRBJ2-6,TRBV27,CASSLSSSGANVLTF,TGTGCCAGCAGTTTATCGAGCTCTGGGGCCAACGTCCTGACTTTC
-,15,TRBD1,TRBJ2-2,TRBV24-1,CATEPDREPTGELFF,TGTGCCACCGAACCCGACAGGGAGCCTACCGGGGAGCTGTTTTTT
-,18,TRBD2,TRBJ2-3,TRBV7-8,CASSQVWTGGAVGDTQYF,TGTGCCAGCAGCCAAGTGTGGACGGGAGGAGCGGTCGGAGATACGCAGTATTTT
-,15,-,TRBJ1-3,TRBV27,CASSPSDSSGNTIYF,TGTGCCAGCAGTCCCTCGGACAGCTCTGGAAACACCATATATTTT
once,14,TRBD1,TRBJ1-1,TRBV6-1,CASSDGQGNTEAFF,TGTGCCAGCAGTGACGGACAGGGGAACACTGAAGCTTTCTTT
-,14,TRBD1,TRBJ1-1,TRBV30,CAWNAGTGWTEAFF,TGTGCCTGGAATGCCGGGACAGGGTGGACTGAAGCTTTCTTT
-,14,-,TRBJ1-1,TRBV18,CASSPDNLNTEAFF,TGTGCCAGCTCACCGGACAATCTGAACACTGAAGCTTTCTTT
-,15,-,TRBJ1-1,TRBV30,CAWSPFSGLNTEAFF,TGTGCCTGGAGTCCTTTCAGCGGGTTGAACACTGAAGCTTTCTTT
once,12,TRBD1,TRBJ2-7,TRBV28,CAGGQGVNEQYF,TGTGCCGGGGGACAGGGTGTCAACGAGCAGTACTTC
-,14,-,TRBJ2-4,TRBV28,CASRRPNRVNIQYF,TGTGCCAGCAGACGACCGAACAGGGTGAACATTCAGTACTTC
-,16,-,TRBJ1-2,TRBV19,CASTSPSRTFNYGYTF,TGTGCCAGTACCTCCCCGTCGCGAACCTTTAACTATGGCTACACCTTC
-,14,-,TRBJ2-2,TRBV24-1,CATSGTTNTGELFF,TGTGCCACCAGTGGGACTACGAACACCGGGGAGCTGTTTTTT
-,17,TRBD2,TRBJ2-2,TRBV5-4,CASSFRLAGVGTGELFF,TGTGCCAGCAGCTTCCGTCTAGCGGGAGTGGGCACCGGGGAGCTGTTTTTT
-,18,-,TRBJ2-1,TRBV4-3,CASSQAPIPRGGNNEQFF,TGCGCCAGCAGCCAAGCCCCGATCCCCAGGGGAGGGAACAATGAGCAGTTCTTC
many,16,TRBD2,TRBJ2-1,TRBV7-2,CASSLPQRGGYNEQFF,TGTGCCAGCAGCTTACCCCAGCGGGGGGGGTACAATGAGCAGTTCTTC
-,19,TRBD1,TRBJ1-1,TRBV27,CASSLSILGTATGDTEAFF,TGTGCCAGCAGTTTATCGATTCTTGGGACAGCTACTGGGGACACTGAAGCTTTCTTT
-,18,TRBD2,TRBJ2-1,TRBV19,CASSIDKGSGASYNEQFF,TGTGCCAGTAGTATAGATAAGGGCAGCGGGGCTTCCTACAATGAGCAGTTCTTC
-,16,-,TRBJ2-2,TRBV9,CASSVGPRGNTGELFF,TGTGCCAGCAGCGTAGGACCCCGGGGGAACACCGGGGAGCTGTTTTTT
-,14,TRBD1,TRBJ1-3,TRBV19,CASSQGAAGNTIYF,TGTGCCAGTAGCCAGGGGGCGGCTGGAAACACCATATATTTT
-,13,TRBD1,TRBJ2-5,TRBV7-9,CASGQGDQETQYF,TGTGCCAGCGGACAGGGCGATCAAGAGACCCAGTACTTC
-,18,TRBD2,TRBJ2-1,TRBV9,CASSVDLVAGVSYNEQFF,TGTGCCAGCAGCGTAGACCTCGTAGCGGGAGTGTCCTACAATGAGCAGTTCTTC
-,16,-,TRBJ2-3,TRBV7-6,CASSLAGALSTDTQYF,TGTGCCAGCAGCTTAGCGGGGGCCCTTAGCACAGATACGCAGTATTTT
-,12,-,TRBJ1-4,TRBV28,CASSPSMRKLFF,TGTGCCAGCAGTCCGTCTATGAGGAAACTGTTTTTT
-,13,TRBD1,TRBJ2-1,TRBV7-9,CASRRGQGNEQFF,TGTGCCAGCAGGAGAGGACAGGGGAATGAGCAGTTCTTC
-,14,-,TRBJ2-1,TRBV4-1,CASSQDRSRNEQFF,TGCGCCAGCAGCCAAGATCGGTCCCGCAATGAGCAGTTCTTC
-,17,TRBD1,TRBJ1-1,TRBV5-1,CASSLAGQGAWGTEAFF,TGCGCCAGCAGCTTGGCCGGGCAGGGGGCGTGGGGCACTGAAGCTTTCTTT
once,15,TRBD2,TRBJ2-5,TRBV19,CASSSGTSGIETQYF,TGTGCCAGTAGTTCCGGGACTAGCGGGATAGAGACCCAGTACTTC
-,16,-,TRBJ1-3,TRBV3-1/TRBV3-2,CASSQPRSTSGNTIYF,TGTGCCAGCAGCCAACCCAGGTCGACCTCTGGAAACACCATATATTTT
-,13,TRBD2,TRBJ2-3,TRBV19,CASSPTSRDTQYF,TGTGCCAGTAGCCCGACTAGCCGAGATACGCAGTATTTT
-,11,-,TRBJ2-1,TRBV11-1,CASSPLAEQFF,TGTGCCAGCAGCCCCCTAGCGGAGCAGTTCTTC
-,15,TRBD1,TRBJ2-5,TRBV6-5,CASYGTGTAKETQYF,TGTGCCAGCTACGGAACCGGGACAGCCAAAGAGACCCAGTACTTC
-,19,-,TRBJ2-1,TRBV21-1,CASSKHGESELAGNNEQFF,TGTGCCAGCAGCAAACATGGGGAGAGTGAACTAGCCGGCAACAATGAGCAGTTCTTC
-,17,-,TRBJ2-1,TRBV5-1,CASSSGRYRTDGDEQFF,TGCGCCAGCAGCTCCGGACGATATCGGACAGATGGTGATGAGCAGTTCTTC
-,14,-,TRBJ1-1,TRBV28,CASSPGRSNTEAFF,TGTGCCAGCAGTCCTGGGAGGTCGAACACTGAAGCTTTCTTT
-,16,TRBD1,TRBJ1-1,TRBV6-6,CASSYSPGQGRTEAFF,TGTGCCAGCAGTTACTCGCCGGGACAGGGCAGAACTGAAGCTTTCTTT
-,11,-,TRBJ2-7,TRBV6-2/TRBV6-3,CASSYTGEQYF,TGTGCCAGCAGTTACACGGGGGAGCAGTACTTC
-,15,TRBD2,TRBJ2-3,TRBV19,CASRTTSTSTDTQYF,TGTGCCAGTAGGACGACTAGCACTAGCACAGATACGCAGTATTTT
once,15,TRBD1,TRBJ1-5,TRBV7-6,CASKANRGGNQPQHF,TGTGCCAGCAAAGCAAACAGGGGAGGCAATCAGCCCCAGCATTTT